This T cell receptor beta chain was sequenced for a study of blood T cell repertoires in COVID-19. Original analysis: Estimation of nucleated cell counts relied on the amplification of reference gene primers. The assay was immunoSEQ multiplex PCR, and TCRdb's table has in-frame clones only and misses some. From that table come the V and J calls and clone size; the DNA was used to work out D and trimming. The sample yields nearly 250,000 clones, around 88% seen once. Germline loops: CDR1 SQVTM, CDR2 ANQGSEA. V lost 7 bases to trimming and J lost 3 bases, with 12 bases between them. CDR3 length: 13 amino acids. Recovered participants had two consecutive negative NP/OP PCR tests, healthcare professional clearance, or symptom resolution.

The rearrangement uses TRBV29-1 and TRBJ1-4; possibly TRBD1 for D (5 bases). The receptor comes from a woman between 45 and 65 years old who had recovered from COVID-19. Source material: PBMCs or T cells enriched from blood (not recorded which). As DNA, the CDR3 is TGCAGCGCCGGGGGTTCGGCTAATGAAAAACTGTTTTTT. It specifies CSAGGSANEKLFF.